This record concerns one T cell receptor beta chain sequence. Its target is not known. PCR amplification relied on 60 Vbeta primers (plus 13 Jbeta primers). Here immunoSEQ multiplex PCR was the method, and the copy in TCRdb shows in-frame clones only, minus some. The sample has about 120,000 clones; more than 15% are singletons. The data were taken from a study of cytomegalovirus exposure and HLA in healthy donors. Study observations and caveats: Among TCR beta chains, those listed as cytomegalovirus-associated numbered over 150. Later on, an analysis found that several of the most significant clusters appeared to be linked to common viral pathogens, which included parvovirus B19. By HLA locus, TCR association rates varied in a later analysis, with DRB1 showing the most and HLA-C the fewest. TCR beta chain V- and J-gene trimming was linked, in a later analysis, to a missense variant in DCLRE1C.

V lost 4 bases, J lost 0 bases, and 15 bases lay in between. This CDR3 comprises 16 residues. Germline V CDR1 and CDR2: SGHDN, FVKESK. The sequence derives from a female donor in good health and CMV-seropositive. This chain links TRBV14 with TRBJ1-2, with a weak D call TRBD1 (5 bases). Input material: PBMCs. The CDR3 sequence is CASSPGGPSTNYGYTF. The CDR3 DNA is TGTGCCAGCAGCCCGGGGGGACCCTCGACTAACTATGGCTACACCTTC. Supplemented by reference TRBV14 and TRBJ1-2, the full variable domain reads EAGVTQFPSHSVIEKGQTVTLRCDPISGHDNLYWYRRVMGKEIKFLLHFVKESKQDESGMPNNRFLAERTGGTYSTLKVQPAELEDSGVYFCASSPGGPSTNYGYTFGSGTRLTVV.